This T cell receptor (beta chain) originates from a study of cytomegalovirus exposure and HLA in healthy donors (dated by TCRdb to 2015 to 2018). For context, the study as a whole: In an earlier analysis of 587 of the donors, less than 350 Gb of sequence data and 100 million or so unique TCR beta sequences from about 179 million T cells were reported. In addition to the first cohort of around 670 subjects, a separate validation cohort of approximately 120 different subjects was used. Among roughly 400 genotyped donors of the cohort, an average of about 240,000 unique TCR beta nucleotide sequences were sequenced per donor, around 20% of them non-productive. An early release covering about 600 HLA-typed donors comprised 300 to 350 gigabases of sequencing data and approximately 80 million unique TCR sequences. The number of donors typed differed by locus, with 629-630 for A, B, C, DRB1 and DQB1, 522 for DQA1, over 600 for DPA1, and around 450 for DPB1. To study patterns of TCR occurrence, a later analysis re-analyzed previously published TCR beta repertoires from just over 650 donors and added high-resolution HLA genotyping. The study used immunosequencing to profile the T cell repertoires of around 600 subjects and linked those repertoires to cytomegalovirus serostatus. The aim of the study was to test whether cataloging public T cell receptors could identify signatures of past pathogen exposure. Of the 350 to 400 genotyped donors, approximately 83% fell in the genetic ancestry cluster associated with self-reported Caucasian donors. Both class I and class II loci were covered by HLA typing, at four-digit resolution. To predict cytomegalovirus infection status, the study brought together high-throughput TCR immunosequencing, statistical association of individual TCRs with disease status, and machine learning. In a later genetic analysis, genome-wide SNP genotypes for about 55% of the roughly 670 donors were used, and that subset was treated as a discovery cohort. Roughly 5 DR-DQ haplotypes were treated as single units for association and clustering because of strong linkage in the cohort. Donor age, sex, ethnicity and CMV serostatus were compiled together with the repertoire data. Rather than using new phenotypic data, the later analysis identified candidate immune exposures from TCR beta sequences and from how often those sequences occurred across donors. Every discovery cohort repertoire had been produced on one sequencing platform. To decide whether each TCR beta V gene segment behaved as functional or pseudogenic, an earlier analysis of some 580 of the donors relied on high-throughput TCR beta sequencing. What the research found in general, with its limitations: A total of 164 TCR beta chains were listed by the study as associated with cytomegalovirus. The only immune exposure information available for the cohort was CMV serostatus. Most CMV-associated TCR beta chains appeared to be HLA-restricted in a later analysis, and the HLA associations seemed to be driven largely by CMV exposure. The 87-base-pair reads could not distinguish some IMGT-functional V segments, including TRBV6-2 and TRBV6-3, so those segments were excluded. According to the authors, the approach could potentially be generalized to other disease states and immunological phenotypes. In a later analysis, the rate of TCR association differed among HLA loci, with DRB1 alleles having the most associated TCRs and HLA-C alleles having the fewest. According to a later genetic analysis, donors in an Asian-associated ancestry cluster had fewer N-insertions in productive TCRs than the roughly 670-donor mean. Compared with equally common non-associated chains, HLA-associated TCR beta chains in a later analysis were more clonally expanded and had lower generation probabilities. In this cohort, only TCR beta chains were sequenced, and detectable features were limited by the absence of alpha or paired-chain data. Linkage disequilibrium might explain the correlated functional status among segregating V segments, but an unknown experimental factor could not be excluded. While some public TCRs were present in many individuals, most TCR sequences turned up only very rarely across donors. An association between a missense DCLRE1C variant and V-gene and J-gene trimming of TCR beta chains was found in a later genetic analysis and replicated in an independent cohort. At a false discovery rate of 0.05, a later analysis linked fewer than 20,000 TCR beta sequences to specific HLA alleles. Three of the identified cytomegalovirus-associated TCR beta chains were confirmed in vitro to be specific for cytomegalovirus antigens. When HLA alleles, especially DR and DQ, strongly co-occurred, TCR associations were difficult to assign to individual alleles. In an earlier analysis of about 600 of the donors, most TCR beta V segments appeared in productive rearrangements about 90% or about 30% of the time, broadly matching IMGT annotations. Because some donors lacked HLA typing at each locus, the association tests relied only on the typed subset. The earlier analysis of almost 600 of the donors excluded fewer than 20 rarely observed V segments, including chromosome 9 orphons, because counts were too low. Presence/absence analyses assumed roughly uniform sequencing depth across donors, an assumption that may not hold. Cytomegalovirus status was reported to be diagnosed by the classifier with high specificity and sensitivity in both the original and validation cohorts. In a later analysis, several top co-occurrence clusters were reported to appear linked to parvovirus B19, influenza, CMV and Epstein-Barr virus. A further reported finding was that TCR beta sequences accurately predicted the HLA-A and HLA-B alleles for most subjects in the first cohort. A cluster of highly shared sequence variants was judged likely to be a technical artifact of the sequencing pipeline.

To note about this clone: Which antigen it targets is not known. The input lacks base qualities; no much larger clone sits a single base away.

The cohort was made up of around 720 healthy bone marrow donors. At the time of sampling, every cohort member was nominally healthy, though immune exposures that went unrecorded were likely present. Of the 650 to 750 cohort members, approximately 280 had positive CMV serostatus and roughly 350 had negative CMV serostatus, and CMV serostatus was not recorded for the donor. Every donor gave a peripheral blood sample, and the peripheral blood mononuclear cells from that sample were used for TCR beta sequencing. Genomic DNA was extracted from the blood cell samples with the Qiagen DNeasy Blood Extraction Kit. Preparation of the library involved the immunoSEQ multiplex PCR assay. For the multiplex PCR, a mixture combining 60 forward primers for TCR Vbeta segments and 13 reverse primers for TCR Jbeta segments was used. A multiplex PCR assay on genomic DNA amplified the CDR3 region of rearranged TCR beta genes. The amplified TCR beta libraries were sequenced on the Illumina HiSeq System as 87-base-pair reads. Per the original workflow: A later analysis counted about 80 million unique TCR beta chains across the 650 to 700 repertoires, and about 10 million of these chains were shared by at least two donors. A nearest-neighbor algorithm error-corrected the raw reads and collapsed the reads into unique sequences, merging closely related sequences to remove PCR and sequencing errors. V, D and J gene segments were assigned by aligning CDR3 sequences to IMGT reference sequences. For a sequence to be retained, at least a six-nucleotide match to both a V gene segment and a J gene segment was required. Rearrangements were called productive when the CDR3 lacked stop codons and stayed in frame with V and J; all others were non-productive. CDR3 was defined by IMGT convention, running from the second conserved V-encoded cysteine to the conserved J-encoded phenylalanine. Sequences without an unambiguous match to a single V gene segment were excluded from the earlier analysis of approximately 600 of the donors. An earlier analysis of around 600 of the donors classified V segments as functional when productive rearrangements were above 56.7% and as segregating when the standard deviation between donors was above 5%. To diagnose cytomegalovirus status from the catalog of TCR beta chain sequences, a statistical classification framework was built. A later analysis assigned V and J genes by comparing TCR nucleotide sequences with IMGT/GENE-DB human TR gene sequences. The TCRdist pipeline was used in a later analysis to assign CDR3 sequences and most-parsimonious VDJ recombination scenarios. In a later analysis, every TCR beta chain was defined by the combination of its CDR3 amino acid sequence and its V-gene family, and reads without a unique V-gene family were dropped. To address suspected cross-contamination and a sequencing artifact, a later analysis removed some 620 highly shared, low-generation-probability nucleotide sequences. A later analysis calculated a clonal expansion index for each public chain from normalized within-repertoire ranks of inferred template counts. In a later analysis, generation probabilities were computed with a VDJ recombination model fitted to out-of-frame rearrangements, and the resulting probabilities were checked against IGoR. In a later analysis, hypergeometric tests were used to score TCR-TCR, TCR-HLA and TCR-CMV co-occurrence, with a repertoire-size bias correction applied to TCR pairs. A later analysis estimated false discovery rates by permuting HLA or CMV assignments 20 times. A later analysis grouped co-occurring TCRs with DBSCAN, adding TCRdist sequence similarity when clustering within HLA-allele-positive subsets. Co-occurrence clustering excluded repertoires with fewer than 30,000 or more than 120,000 public chains, plus five with anomalous nucleotide sharing. This is the immuneACCESS table as TCRdb keeps it, with only in-frame sequences that have V and J called. A part of the clones is gone; compared with another copy, unresolved V genes explain less than half, and the rest is unexplained. For V, J and clone size, that table is used; D and trimming come from the DNA. This sample lists over 130,000 clones; around 79% were detected once. The ten largest clones capture around 3.2% of the sample.

CDR1 is given as SEHNR and CDR2 as FQNEAQ, both from the germline V gene (reference sequence). Ends trimmed: V by 1 base, J by 4 bases; bases unmatched to a gene: 8. Measured from the cysteine to the phenylalanine, the CDR3 is 16 residues long. Solely the CDR3 DNA is kept, with 48 bases framed from the first base. The sequenced sample was PBMCs. Recombination linked TRBV7-9 to TRBJ2-3, with 7 bases aligning to TRBD1. The clonotype originates from a human donor in good health. Here the CDR3 is given as CASSLGAGGFSDTQYF. The DNA reads as follows: TGTGCCAGCAGCTTAGGGGCAGGGGGTTTCTCAGATACGCAGTATTTT.